This T cell receptor beta chain was retrieved from a study of shared clonotypes between healthy human individuals. For sorted subsets, 150 to 200 ng DNA per replicate equaled some 27,000 T cell genomes. As processed by the authors: There were no quality scores in the junction-only immunoSEQ sequences, so filtering differed. Clones were read by immunoSEQ multiplex PCR, and TCRdb kept only the in-frame ones, dropping some. V, J and clone size are taken as reported in that table, and D and trimming were inferred from the DNA itself. The sample has about 980,000 clones; 60% to 85% are singletons. The germline V and J ends were trimmed by 0 bases and 0 bases, with 10 bases remaining between them. Germline-derived CDR1 and CDR2 are SGDLS and YYNGEE. The CDR3 totals 16 residues.

The sample taken for sequencing was memory CD4+ T cells sorted from blood. Subset reported: CD45RA-negative fraction. The chain joins TRBV9 to TRBJ1-3; TRBD1 might be the D (5 bases). This clonotype was sampled from a man younger than 35 in good health. The CDR3 DNA follows: TGTGCCAGCAGCGTAGGGGACCTTTCCTCTGGAAACACCATATATTTT. This codes for CASSVGDLSSGNTIYF.